This T cell receptor (beta chain) was found in a study of identical twins. This clonotype has a single count. Its cognate antigen is unknown. Donors were all healthy Caucasians. Study outcomes and limitations: Whereas memory repertoires showed no such difference, abundant cord blood beta clonotypes carried fewer insertions. Possibly, invariant MAIT and iNKT cells partly confounded zero-insertion analyses.

Germline assignment: CDR1 DFQATT and CDR2 SNEGSKA (reference sequence). This CDR3 spans 16 amino acids. V dropped 0 bases and J dropped 0 bases, with 12 bases sitting between them. Template switching added a universal primer site; cDNA carried unique molecular identifiers. TCRdb re-called the 5' RACE reads with MiXCR, one entry per CDR3 protein. The sample yields 1.5 million to 2 million distinct CDR3 sequences, more than 30% seen once. This sequence originates from a newborn girl in good health. V gene TRBV20-1 combines with J gene TRBJ2-1; D uncertain. Sequencing was carried out using cord blood. CDR3 coding DNA: TGCAGTGCTAGAGATGCGTATTTAAGCTCCTACAATGAGCAGTTCTTC. Translated, it gives CSARDAYLSSYNEQFF.